This T cell receptor (beta chain) was identified in a study of T-cell memory formation after mild COVID-19. Regarding this clonotype: The antigen is not known.

Constant-segment primers and 5'RACE yielded cDNA libraries for TCR alpha and TCR beta, each carrying sample barcodes and UMIs. TCRdb reprocessed the 5' RACE reads with MiXCR, giving one entry per CDR3 protein. The sample records roughly 190,000 distinct CDR3 sequences, under 30% being singletons. V shed 3 bases and J shed 10 bases, with 15 bases lying between them. Germline assignment: CDR1 SQVTM and CDR2 ANQGSEA. This CDR3 is built from 12 residues. Notes on the study in general: The study found balanced CD4/CD8 in clones contracting day 15 to 85 and a CD4+ lean in later expanders. There were some responding clones in pre-infection memory, which suggested that cross-reactive memory had joined.

The sequenced sample was PBMCs or a T cell subset sorted from them (not recorded which). The clonotype was recovered from an adult woman who had mild COVID-19 (a few samples of this study predate the infection). Cell type and time point are not known. This rearrangement joins TRBV29-1 to TRBJ2-5; TRBD2 might be the D (5 bases). This chain's CDR3 is CSVDSTSRDQYF. The CDR3 DNA reads as TGCAGCGTTGATTCTACTTCTCGGGACCAGTACTTC.